These 10 T cell receptor beta chains were sequenced from one sample in a study of CD8 T cells in ankylosing spondylitis. These receptors' targets are unknown. Points from the study as a whole: Ankylosing spondylitis blood appeared to carry a characteristic TCR beta motif of roughly 8 highly homologous variants.

TCRdb redid the calling of the 5' RACE reads with MiXCR, one entry per CDR3 protein. The data hold 470,000 or so distinct CDR3 sequences, with roughly a quarter observed a single time. Material for sequencing was blood, either unsorted or a sorted T cell fraction (not recorded which). The receptors shown here come from a male donor with ankylosing spondylitis.

This chain joins TRBV6-1 and TRBJ2-3; 13 bases match TRBD2. Looked up from germline, CDR1 is MNHNS and CDR2 is SASEGT. V lost 6 bases and J lost 0; bases outside the gene matches: 6. This CDR3 comprises 17 residues. The CDR3 DNA sequence: TGTGCCAGCAGCCGGGGACTAGCGGGACTAAGCACAGATACGCAGTATTTT. Its translation is CASSRGLAGLSTDTQYF.

In its sample, this clonotype was seen a few times. The chain joins TRBV29-1 to TRBJ2-7, with D unclear. The length of the CDR3 is 13 residues. Germline-derived CDR1 and CDR2 are SQVTM and ANQGSEA. V lost 6 bases, J lost 0 bases, and 12 bases lay in between. DNA for the CDR3: TGCAGCGTCGCCGGAACTACCTCCTACGAGCAGTACTTC. Its protein is CSVAGTTSYEQYF.

This clonotype has a handful of counts. This rearrangement joins TRBV9 to TRBJ2-7; TRBD2 aligns across 7 bases. V was clipped by 0 bases and J by 3 bases; unmatched bases: 6. Looked up from germline, CDR1 is SGDLS and CDR2 is YYNGEE. The CDR3 contains 15 residues. The CDR3 region has the DNA TGTGCCAGCAGCGTAGGAGCGGGAAGGGACTACGAGCAGTACTTC. Encoded protein: CASSVGAGRDYEQYF.

This clonotype was observed a few times. The V call is TRBV6-5, the J call TRBJ2-3; D unclear. Germline assignment: CDR1 MNHEY and CDR2 SVGAGI. There are 14 residues in the CDR3. V lost 2 bases and J 0 bases, leaving 6 bases between the germline ends. CDR3: CASSYGDSTDTQYF. The CDR3 DNA reads as TGTGCCAGCAGTTACGGGGATAGCACAGATACGCAGTATTTT.

This chain joins TRBV6-5 and TRBJ2-3; D may match TRBD1 or TRBD2 (5 bases each). The germline gives CDR1 MNHEY, CDR2 SVGAGI. This CDR3 comprises 15 residues. V was pared by 4 bases and J by 3 bases, with 14 bases between. CDR3 sequence: CASSSSGSVTDTQYF. For the CDR3, the DNA is TGTGCCAGCAGTTCATCAGGGAGTGTGACAGATACGCAGTATTTT.

The V and J genes are TRBV13 and TRBJ1-3, with 9 bases matching TRBD1. This CDR3 region has 15 residues. V shed 6 bases, J shed 2 bases, and the junction held 5 bases outside the gene matches. CDR1 PRHDT and CDR2 FYEKMQ come from the germline V gene (reference sequence). CDR3 protein: CASSEDRGAGNTIYF. CDR3 bases: TGTGCCAGCAGTGAGGACAGGGGAGCTGGAAACACCATATATTTT.

This clonotype was observed a handful of times. The J gene is TRBJ2-1, the V gene TRBV24-1; 11 bases align to TRBD2. Germline V CDR1 and CDR2: KGHDR, SFDVKD. The CDR3 extends over 15 amino acids. V lost 7 bases to trimming and J lost 9 bases; unmatched junction nucleotides: 10. The CDR3 reads CATSDTSGRRSEQFF. In nucleotides, the CDR3 is TGTGCCACCAGCGACACTAGCGGGAGACGGAGTGAGCAGTTCTTC.

CDR3 in amino acids: CASSPGLTPYEQYF. The CDR3 coding sequence is TGTGCCAGCAGTCCGGGACTTACACCCTACGAGCAGTACTTC. This chain links TRBV11-2 with TRBJ2-7; possible D gene TRBD2, 6 bases. Trimming removed 6 bases from V and 2 bases from J, with 14 bases in between. The V gene's germline CDR1 is SGHAT and CDR2 FQNNGV. CDR3 length: 14 amino acids.

This clonotype was seen repeatedly, ten times or more. This chain connects TRBV10-3 to TRBJ2-3; no clear D gene. The CDR3 spans 12 residues. V lost 0 bases and J lost 3, with 1 base in between. Looked up from germline, CDR1 is ENHRY and CDR2 is SYGVKD. The CDR3 loop reads CAISESTDTQYF. The CDR3 DNA reads as TGTGCCATCAGTGAGTCGACAGATACGCAGTATTTT.

The V gene is TRBV5-1, the J gene TRBJ2-3; D not resolved. Trimming shortened V by 4 bases and J by 6 bases, and 12 bases separated the two germline ends. This CDR3 contains 13 residues. The germline gives CDR1 SGHRS, CDR2 YFSETQ. CDR3 region: CASSGLVKDTQYF. The CDR3 DNA follows: TGCGCCAGCAGCGGTCTGGTCAAGGATACGCAGTATTTT.